What follows are 27 T cell receptor beta chains derived from one specimen sequenced in a study of blood T cells in healthy people across ages. PCR was performed a second time for roughly 6 to 12 cycles using a sample-barcoded 5' primer and a J-beta primer mix. MiXCR, applied by TCRdb to the 5' RACE reads, yields one record per CDR3 protein. Of some 860,000 distinct CDR3 sequences listed, roughly three fifths were seen once; the top ten hold roughly 24%. Material for sequencing was blood. The receptor set was obtained from a man between 40 and 49 years old in good health.

V is TRBV4-3 and J is TRBJ1-5; TRBD1 agrees at 8 bases. The CDR3 covers 20 residues. The ends lost 5 bases at V and 2 bases at J; junction bases unmatched: 20. The germline gives CDR1 LGHNA, CDR2 YSLEER. The CDR3 DNA reads TGCGCCAGCAGCTTAACGAATTCCGAAAGACAGGGGACAGGCAATCAGCCCCAGCATTTT. It translates to CASSLTNSERQGTGNQPQHF.

This clonotype was seen once. The chain is built from TRBV28 and TRBJ2-5, with 7 bases lining up with TRBD1. The DNA end is a closer match to TRBJ2-7, so the J assignment may be wrong. Germline CDR1 MDHEN, CDR2 SYDVKM. This CDR3 has 13 amino acids. CDR3 in amino acids: CASTLTGVHEQYF. The CDR3 DNA follows: TGTGCCAGCACCCTCACAGGGGTCCACGAGCAGTACTTC.

The chain uses TRBV27 and TRBJ1-2, with 10 bases that match TRBD1. Germline CDR1 reads MNHEY; CDR2 reads SMNVEV (reference sequence). Losses at the gene ends were 5 bases for V and 4 bases for J; bases not matched to a gene: 7. The CDR3 runs 15 residues. For the CDR3, the DNA is TGTGCCAGCAGTGCATGGACAGGGGGAAGCTATGGCTACACCTTC. Translated, it gives CASSAWTGGSYGYTF.

The chain uses TRBV27 and TRBJ1-6, with 9 bases identical to TRBD1. J lost 2 bases, V lost 5 bases, and 7 bases had no gene match. This CDR3 is built from 17 residues. From germline, CDR1 is MNHEY and CDR2 SMNVEV (reference sequence). CDR3 region: CASSPTGGITYNSPLHF. The DNA for the CDR3 is TGTGCCAGCAGTCCTACAGGGGGCATTACCTATAATTCACCCCTCCACTTT.

This chain connects TRBV10-3 to TRBJ2-1, with a possible D match to TRBD2 (6 bases). The CDR3 has 15 residues. Germline V gene sequence: CDR1 ENHRY, CDR2 SYGVKD. Trimming took off 6 bases at V and 8 bases at J, with 20 bases between the two ends. The CDR3, as DNA: TGTGCCATCAGGCCGCGGGACTCAAATCAATATGAGCAGTTCTTC. It codes for CAIRPRDSNQYEQFF.

This clonotype was seen a few times. The gene calls are TRBV5-1 and TRBJ2-7; 10 bases fit TRBD2. The ends lost 7 bases at V and 1 base at J; junction bases unmatched: 8. CDR3 length: 15 amino acids. Germline-derived CDR1 and CDR2 are SGHRS and YFSETQ. This CDR3 is CASRTSSGSSYEQYF. CDR3 nucleotide sequence: TGCGCCAGCCGGACGTCTAGCGGGAGTTCCTACGAGCAGTACTTC.

This clonotype was detected a few times. The genes are TRBV12-3 or TRBV12-4 and TRBJ2-1; D is unclear. Between the trimmed V and J ends, which lost 10 bases and 7 bases, there was a span of 14 bases. The CDR3 is 12 amino acids. The CDR3 here is CATSVVGNEQFF. The CDR3 nucleotides read TGTGCCACCTCGGTAGTTGGTAATGAGCAGTTCTTC.

As regards this clonotype: Given a much more abundant clone one base away, this may be a read error. The J gene is TRBJ2-7, the V gene TRBV28, with D unresolved. CDR1 MDHEN and CDR2 SYDVKM come from the germline V gene. The CDR3 sequence is 14 residues long. V was trimmed by 11 bases and J by 0 bases, leaving 17 bases between them. In DNA form, the CDR3 reads TGTGCCTGCGGCGCTCGGCGGAACTCCTACGAGCAGTACTTC. It codes for CACGARRNSYEQYF.

This sequence joins TRBV12-3 or TRBV12-4 and TRBJ2-1; D is possibly TRBD1 (6 bases). The CDR3 consists of 15 residues. Trimming took 8 bases from V and 5 from J, leaving 19 bases between them. The CDR3 spells CASGPLWGQHNEQFF. In DNA, the CDR3 is TGTGCCAGCGGTCCCCTTTGGGGACAACACAATGAGCAGTTCTTC.

V is TRBV6-5 and J is TRBJ2-1; 8 positions match TRBD2. This CDR3 is built from 19 residues. Germline V lookup: CDR1 MNHEY, CDR2 SVGAGI. Germline trimming cut 4 bases from V and 9 bases from J; bases unmatched to any gene: 23. CDR3 sequence reads: CASSWSERSGTSEAREQFF. The CDR3, as DNA: TGTGCCAGCAGTTGGTCGGAAAGGAGCGGGACTAGTGAAGCACGTGAGCAGTTCTTC.

The rearrangement links TRBV12-3 or TRBV12-4 to TRBJ2-5; tentative D call: TRBD2 (6 bases). CDR3 size: 15 residues. Trimming removed 0 bases from V and 5 bases from J, with 13 bases in between. The CDR3 nucleotides are TGTGCCAGCAGTTTAGCGGGGACTTGGGGTGAGACCCAGTACTTC. The encoded protein is CASSLAGTWGETQYF.

The chain recombines TRBV7-2 with TRBJ2-7, with D perhaps matching TRBD1 or TRBD2 (6 bases each). The V gene's germline CDR1 is SGHTA and CDR2 FQGNSA. V lost 0 bases to trimming and J lost 2 bases, with 14 bases between them. The CDR3 length is 16 residues. CDR3 in amino acids: CASSLAWAGGAYEQYF. CDR3 sequence (DNA): TGTGCCAGCAGCTTAGCGTGGGCCGGGGGCGCCTACGAGCAGTACTTC.

V gene TRBV9 combines with J gene TRBJ1-2; D is unresolved. The CDR3 loop spans 13 amino acids. The V gene lost 0 bases and the J gene lost 7 bases, with 10 bases spanning the gap. Germline V gene data show CDR1 as SGDLS and CDR2 as YYNGEE. Here the CDR3 DNA reads TGTGCCAGCAGCGTAGCTGAGGGTCTTGGCTACACCTTC. This translates into CASSVAEGLGYTF.

The V call is TRBV2, the J call TRBJ1-2; 10 bases are shared with TRBD1. Germline V CDR1 and CDR2: SNHLY, FYNNEI. The CDR3 has 16 residues. J lost 2 bases, V lost 5 bases, and 8 bases had no gene match. The CDR3 protein is CASSRDRGSDNYGYTF. Here the CDR3 DNA reads TGTGCCAGCAGTCGGGACAGGGGCTCGGACAACTATGGCTACACCTTC. Full variable domain (rest looked up from reference TRBV2 and TRBJ1-2): EPEVTQTPSHQVTQMGQEVILRCVPISNHLYFYWYRQILGQKVEFLVSFYNNEISEKSEIFDDQFSVERPDGSNFTLKIRSTKLEDSAMYFCASSRDRGSDNYGYTFGSGTRLTVV.

The rearrangement links TRBV7-2 to TRBJ2-3, with 7 bases identical to TRBD2. This CDR3 spans 15 amino acids. Trimming cost V 1 base and J 3 bases; bases outside gene matches: 4. CDR1 is SGHTA and CDR2 is FQGNSA in the germline V gene. The CDR3 loop reads CASSLESSGTDTQYF. In DNA form, the CDR3 reads TGTGCCAGCAGCTTAGAATCTAGCGGTACAGATACGCAGTATTTT.

The chain carries TRBV20-1 and TRBJ2-5; 9 nucleotides match TRBD1. Trimming removed 6 bases from V and 3 bases from J; junction bases left unmatched: 11. The CDR3 contains 15 residues. Looked up from germline, CDR1 is DFQATT and CDR2 is SNEGSKA (reference sequence). CDR3 region: CSAAGTGRLEETQYF. The CDR3 DNA follows: TGCAGTGCAGCCGGGACAGGGCGGCTTGAAGAGACCCAGTACTTC.

The table lists this clonotype with a count of one. The chain joins TRBV20-1 to TRBJ2-1, with D tentatively TRBD2 (6 bases). Trimming stripped 1 base from V and 1 base from J, with 8 bases between. CDR1 and CDR2 (germline): DFQATT, SNEGSKA (reference sequence). The CDR3 extends over 14 amino acids. DNA of the CDR3: TGCAGTGCTAGAGTCGGGAGTTCCTACAATGAGCAGTTCTTC. Residues: CSARVGSSYNEQFF.

The chain is built from TRBV6-2 or TRBV6-3 and TRBJ2-7, with D perhaps assigned TRBD1 or TRBD2 (5 bases each). Trimming shortened V by 2 bases and J by 0 bases, and 14 bases separated the two germline ends. The germline CDR1 and CDR2 sequences are MNHEY and SVGEGT. The CDR3 spans 16 residues. The CDR3 spells CASSYLDGASSYEQYF. CDR3 coding DNA: TGTGCCAGCAGTTACCTAGACGGGGCGAGCTCCTACGAGCAGTACTTC.

The genes are TRBV28 and TRBJ1-1; possible D gene TRBD1, 5 bases. The CDR3 runs to 15 residues. The ends were cut back, 5 bases at V and 8 bases at J, with 21 bases in the middle. CDR1 and CDR2 from the germline V gene are MDHEN and SYDVKM. CDR3 loop: CASSPHEGRGGEAFF. For the CDR3, the DNA is TGTGCCAGCAGTCCTCATGAGGGAAGGGGTGGAGAAGCTTTCTTT.

This rearrangement joins TRBV2 to TRBJ1-2, with 7 bases lining up with TRBD1. Germline loops: CDR1 SNHLY, CDR2 FYNNEI. This CDR3 has 15 amino acids. Losses at the gene ends were 7 bases for V and 4 bases for J; bases not matched to a gene: 12. In nucleotides, the CDR3 is TGTGCCAGCATCGGCCCCAGGGGGTCGGGCTATGGCTACACCTTC. Amino acids: CASIGPRGSGYGYTF. Filled out from reference TRBV2 and TRBJ1-2, the complete variable domain reads EPEVTQTPSHQVTQMGQEVILRCVPISNHLYFYWYRQILGQKVEFLVSFYNNEISEKSEIFDDQFSVERPDGSNFTLKIRSTKLEDSAMYFCASIGPRGSGYGYTFGSGTRLTVV.

The gene calls are TRBV3-1 and TRBJ2-5; D gene ambiguous. Germline CDR1 reads LGHDT; CDR2 reads YNNKEL (reference sequence). The CDR3 totals 13 residues. Between the trimmed V and J ends, which lost 4 bases and 11 bases, there was a span of 17 bases. The CDR3 sequence is CASSLKGNLEQYF. In DNA, the CDR3 is TGTGCCAGCAGCCTTAAGGGAAACTTGGAGCAGTACTTC.

The chain joins TRBV19 to TRBJ2-1; 11 bases line up with TRBD2. Germline V lookup: CDR1 LNHDA, CDR2 SQIVND (reference sequence). Germline trimming cut 9 bases from V and 7 bases from J; bases unmatched to any gene: 8. The CDR3 loop spans 14 amino acids. The CDR3 spells CASNLAGGWNEQFF. As DNA, the CDR3 is TGTGCCAGCAACCTAGCGGGAGGTTGGAATGAGCAGTTCTTC.

The chain recombines TRBV20-1 with TRBJ2-5; perhaps TRBD1 as D (6 bases). The CDR3 is 15 residues long. Germline V lookup: CDR1 DFQATT, CDR2 SNEGSKA (reference sequence). V lost 5 bases, J lost 1 base, and 17 bases lay in between. The DNA for the CDR3 is TGCAGTGCTGTGGACCCCGGGACACCCCAAGAGACCCAGTACTTC. Residues: CSAVDPGTPQETQYF.

The V gene is TRBV24-1, the J gene TRBJ1-5; a weak D match, TRBD1 (5 bases). Per germline, CDR1 KGHDR and CDR2 SFDVKD. V dropped 4 bases and J dropped 6 bases, with 15 bases sitting between them. This CDR3 has 15 residues. The CDR3 region has the DNA TGTGCCACCAGTGAGGGGGACTACCTTAGTCAGCCCCAGCATTTT. Protein: CATSEGDYLSQPQHF.

Remarks on this clonotype: Compared with germline, one end of the junction differs, possibly owing to a read error. The chain combines TRBV20-1 with TRBJ1-2, with TRBD1 as a possible D gene (5 bases). CDR3 length: 13 amino acids. Germline V gene data show CDR1 as DFQATT and CDR2 as SNEGSKA (reference sequence). The CDR3 nucleotides read TGCAGTGCTAGAGATGGGGGATTCTATGGATACACCTTC. Translated, it gives CSARDGGFYGYTF.

The gene calls are TRBV6-5 and TRBJ2-7; D is unclear. CDR1 is MNHEY and CDR2 is SVGAGI in the germline V gene. The CDR3 runs to 11 residues. V dropped 3 bases and J dropped 7 bases, with 7 bases sitting between them. The CDR3 region has the DNA TGTGCCAGCAGTTATAAGTATGAGCAGTACTTC. Its protein product is CASSYKYEQYF.

The chain uses TRBV28 and TRBJ1-3; 7 nucleotides line up with TRBD1. The CDR3 covers 15 residues. Germline V gene data show CDR1 as MDHEN and CDR2 as SYDVKM. V lost 4 bases and J lost 0; bases outside the gene matches: 3. This CDR3 reads CASSSGQISGNTIYF. The CDR3 nucleotides are TGTGCCAGCAGTTCGGGACAGATCTCTGGAAACACCATATATTTT.